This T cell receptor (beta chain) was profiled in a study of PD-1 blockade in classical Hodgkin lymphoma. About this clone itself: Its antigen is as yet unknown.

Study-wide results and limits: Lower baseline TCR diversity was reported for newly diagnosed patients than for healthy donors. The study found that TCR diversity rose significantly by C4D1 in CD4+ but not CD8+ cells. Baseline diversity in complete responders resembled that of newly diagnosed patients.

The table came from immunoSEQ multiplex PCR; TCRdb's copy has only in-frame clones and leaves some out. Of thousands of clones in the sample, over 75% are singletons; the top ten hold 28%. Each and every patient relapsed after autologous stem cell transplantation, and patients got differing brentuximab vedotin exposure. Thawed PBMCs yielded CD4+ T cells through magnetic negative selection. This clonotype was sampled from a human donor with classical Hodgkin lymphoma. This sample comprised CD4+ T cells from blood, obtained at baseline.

This chain's CDR3 is CASSLAMGRTLYGYTF. CDR3 sequence (DNA): TGCGCCAGCAGCTTGGCCATGGGACGGACGCTCTATGGCTACACCTTC. The chain links TRBV5-1 to TRBJ1-2; tentative D call: TRBD1 (5 bases). The CDR3 contains 16 residues. Germline-derived CDR1 and CDR2 are SGHRS and YFSETQ. The V end was cut by 0 bases, the J end by 4 bases, with 16 bases between.